The 18 T cell receptor beta chains below come from one sample, sequenced in a study of blood T cell repertoires in COVID-19. The repertoire was sequenced with immunoSEQ multiplex PCR; TCRdb's copy has only in-frame clones and lacks some. The repertoire includes about 110,000 clones, about 70% of them detected once, and around 0.92% sits in the top ten. Input material: peripheral blood. Receptors originate from a human donor with acute or convalescent COVID-19. The donor label of this sample is uncertain.

This clone has just one count. This chain links TRBV28 with TRBJ2-1; 8 nucleotides line up with TRBD2. Germline values: CDR1 MDHEN, CDR2 SYDVKM. The CDR3 spans 14 residues. Unmatched junction bases numbered 5, after V lost 2 bases and J lost 8 bases. For the CDR3, the DNA is TGTGCCAGCAGTTTACCGGGAGGGGACGATGAGCAGTTCTTC. It specifies CASSLPGGDDEQFF.

This clone was counted only a few times. The chain uses TRBV20-1 and TRBJ1-5; D is uncertain. Trimming took 3 bases from V and 0 from J, leaving 9 bases between them. The CDR3 has 14 residues. The germline V gene encodes CDR1 DFQATT and CDR2 SNEGSKA (reference sequence). CDR3 bases: TGCAGTGCTAGTATGCCAGATAGCAATCAGCCCCAGCATTTT. As protein: CSASMPDSNQPQHF.

This sequence joins TRBV12-3 or TRBV12-4 and TRBJ2-5; tentatively, D is TRBD2 (5 bases). V lost 3 bases and J lost 2, with 7 bases in between. The CDR3 is 13 residues long. The DNA of the CDR3 is TGTGCCAGCAGTTTTTCGGGGCAAGAGACCCAGTACTTC. Protein sequence: CASSFSGQETQYF.

V is TRBV30 and J is TRBJ2-1, with 8 bases fitting TRBD1. CDR1 is GTSNPN and CDR2 is SVGIG in the germline V gene (reference sequence). There are 15 residues in the CDR3. The V gene end was trimmed by 7 bases and the J gene end by 6 bases; junction bases not matched to a gene: 14. The CDR3 spells CAYIPDRGRSNEQFF. In DNA form, the CDR3 reads TGTGCCTACATACCAGACAGGGGAAGATCCAATGAGCAGTTCTTC.

Concerning this clone: This same CDR3 is encoded by further DNA sequences in the sample. The rearrangement uses TRBV10-3 and TRBJ1-6; D call uncertain. CDR1 and CDR2 (germline): ENHRY, SYGVKD. This CDR3 spans 14 amino acids. The V gene lost 0 bases and the J gene lost 7 bases, with 7 bases spanning the gap. CDR3 sequence reads: CAISESSGNSPLHF. Written as DNA, the CDR3 is TGTGCCATCAGTGAGTCGTCGGGGAATTCACCCCTCCACTTT.

The CDR3 region is CASSGQLSNQPQHF. The CDR3 DNA reads TGTGCCAGCAGTGGACAGCTTAGCAATCAGCCCCAGCATTTT. The rearrangement uses TRBV2 and TRBJ1-5, with TRBD1 as a possible D gene (5 bases). The CDR3 extends over 14 amino acids. V lost 4 bases, J lost 0 bases, and 7 bases lay in between. Germline V gene lookup returns CDR1 SNHLY and CDR2 FYNNEI.

The rearrangement uses TRBV14 and TRBJ1-3; 10 bases fit TRBD1. Germline-derived CDR1 and CDR2 are SGHDN and FVKESK. The CDR3 runs to 16 residues. J gave up 3 bases and V 4 bases, and 6 bases lay outside the gene matches. Here the CDR3 DNA reads TGTGCCAGCAGCCCCCTGGACAGGGGGGTTGGAAACACCATATATTTT. It translates to CASSPLDRGVGNTIYF.

V gene TRBV20-1 combines with J gene TRBJ2-6; TRBD2 agrees at 7 bases. There are 20 residues in the CDR3. Unmatched junction bases numbered 17, after V lost 3 bases and J lost 0 bases. Germline V CDR1 and CDR2: DFQATT, SNEGSKA (reference sequence). CDR3 sequence reads: CSASNRGVRSRYSGANVLTF. The CDR3 DNA sequence: TGCAGTGCTAGTAATCGGGGGGTTAGGTCGAGATACTCTGGGGCCAACGTCCTGACTTTC.

This chain links TRBV2 with TRBJ2-5; weak D call: TRBD2 (5 bases). The CDR3 spans 14 residues. With 3 bases removed from V and 1 base from J, the gap between germline ends came to 9 bases. The germline CDR1 and CDR2 sequences are SNHLY and FYNNEI. The CDR3 DNA reads as TGTGCCAGCAGTGACGGACTTGCCCAAGAGACCCAGTACTTC. As protein: CASSDGLAQETQYF. Combining the CDR3 with reference TRBV2 and TRBJ2-5 gives the whole variable domain EPEVTQTPSHQVTQMGQEVILRCVPISNHLYFYWYRQILGQKVEFLVSFYNNEISEKSEIFDDQFSVERPDGSNFTLKIRSTKLEDSAMYFCASSDGLAQETQYFGPGTRLLVL.

The V and J genes are TRBV6-1 and TRBJ2-3; D may be TRBD1 (6 bases). The V gene lost 4 bases and the J gene lost 1 base, with 15 bases spanning the gap. Germline V CDR1 and CDR2: MNHNS, SASEGT. The CDR3 loop spans 16 amino acids. CDR3 in DNA: TGTGCCAGCAGTGGAAAAGAGGGGGATCGCACAGATACGCAGTATTTT. Its translation: CASSGKEGDRTDTQYF.

The V call is TRBV29-1, the J call TRBJ1-2, with D maybe TRBD1 (5 bases). Deletions cut 5 bases from V and 2 bases from J, with 15 bases between. Germline V CDR1 and CDR2: SQVTM, ANQGSEA. There are 14 residues in the CDR3. This chain's CDR3 is CSVSRGRENYGYTF. CDR3 DNA sequence: TGCAGCGTTTCTAGGGGAAGAGAAAACTATGGCTACACCTTC. The whole variable domain, remainder taken from reference TRBV29-1 and TRBJ1-2, is SAVISQKPSRDICQRGTSLTIQCQVDSQVTMMFWYRQQPGQSLTLIATANQGSEATYESGFVIDKFPISRPNLTFSTLTVSNMSPEDSSIYLCSVSRGRENYGYTFGSGTRLTVV.

The V and J genes are TRBV3-1 (or the pseudogene TRBV3-2) and TRBJ2-1; 7 bases are a match to TRBD1. Trimming at V came to 4 bases and at J to 9 bases, leaving 12 bases not matched to a gene. Germline CDR1 and CDR2: LGHDT and YNNKEL (reference sequence). This CDR3 spans 15 amino acids. The CDR3 coding sequence is TGTGCCAGCAGCCCAAGACAGGGTGGAATAGGTGAGCAGTTCTTC. Protein sequence: CASSPRQGGIGEQFF.

The chain is built from TRBV15 and TRBJ1-5; D gene ambiguous. Germline-derived CDR1 and CDR2 are LNHNV and YYDKDF (reference sequence). This CDR3 has 14 residues. The germline V and J ends were trimmed by 1 base and 2 bases, with 6 bases remaining between them. CDR3 sequence: CATSRAGGNQPQHF. In nucleotides, the CDR3 is TGTGCCACCAGCAGAGCCGGGGGCAATCAGCCCCAGCATTTT.

The rearrangement joins TRBV5-1 to TRBJ2-3, with 12 bases lining up with TRBD2. The germline gives CDR1 SGHRS, CDR2 YFSETQ. The length of the CDR3 is 18 residues. Unmatched junction bases numbered 8, after V lost 0 bases and J lost 3 bases. The CDR3 nucleotides are TGCGCCAGCAGCTTGGCTCCCCTAGCGGGGGGGCTAACAGATACGCAGTATTTT. Translation: CASSLAPLAGGLTDTQYF.

This clone was observed at least ten times. This sequence joins TRBV18 and TRBJ2-7; D uncertain. The V gene's germline CDR1 is KGHSH and CDR2 LQKENI. CDR3 length: 14 residues. V lost 2 bases to trimming and J lost 0 bases, with 8 bases between them. The CDR3 DNA is TGTGCCAGCTCACCAAGCGTCAGCTCCTACGAGCAGTACGTC. As protein: CASSPSVSSYEQYV.

This clone was found a few times. In nucleotides, the CDR3 is TGTGCCAGCAGCTTGACAGGGGACGGACTATTAACCGGGGAGCTGTTTTTT. This gives the protein CASSLTGDGLLTGELFF. This chain connects TRBV5-5 to TRBJ2-2, with D maybe TRBD1 (7 bases). CDR1 and CDR2 (germline): SGHKS, YYEKEE (reference sequence). The CDR3 loop spans 17 amino acids. Between the trimmed V and J ends, which lost 1 base and 5 bases, there was a span of 18 bases.

The rearrangement joins TRBV2 to TRBJ2-3, with 12 bases matching TRBD2. V lost 6 bases, J lost 1 base, and 5 bases stayed unmatched. From germline, CDR1 is SNHLY and CDR2 FYNNEI. The CDR3 length is 16 residues. Written as DNA, the CDR3 is TGTGCCAGCAGGCTAGCGGGGGGGCGAGGCACAGATACGCAGTATTTT. This sequence encodes CASRLAGGRGTDTQYF.

V gene TRBV5-1 combines with J gene TRBJ1-3, with 11 nucleotides matching TRBD1. This CDR3 comprises 16 residues. Germline CDR1 and CDR2: SGHRS and YFSETQ. The ends lost 4 bases at V and 0 bases at J; junction bases unmatched: 3. CDR3 in amino acids: CASSPGTGGSGNTIYF. In DNA, the CDR3 is TGCGCCAGCAGCCCTGGGACAGGGGGCTCTGGAAACACCATATATTTT.